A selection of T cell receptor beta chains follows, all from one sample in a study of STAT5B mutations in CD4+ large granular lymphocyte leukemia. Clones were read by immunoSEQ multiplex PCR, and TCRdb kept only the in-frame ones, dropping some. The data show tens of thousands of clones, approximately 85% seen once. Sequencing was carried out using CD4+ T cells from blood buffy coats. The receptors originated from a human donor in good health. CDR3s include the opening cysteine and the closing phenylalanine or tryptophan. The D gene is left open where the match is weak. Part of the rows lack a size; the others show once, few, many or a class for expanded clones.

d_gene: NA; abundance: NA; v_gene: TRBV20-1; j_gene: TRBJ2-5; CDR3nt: TGCAGTGCGGGAACTGAGACCCAGTACTTC; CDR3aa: CSAGTETQYF
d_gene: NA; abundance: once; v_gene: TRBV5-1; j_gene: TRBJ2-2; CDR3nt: TGCGCCAGCAGCGTAGCCCAGGGGCGCGGCACCGGGGAGCTGTTTTTT; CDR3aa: CASSVAQGRGTGELFF
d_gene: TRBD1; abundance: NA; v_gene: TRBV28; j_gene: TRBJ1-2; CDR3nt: TGTGCCAGCAGTTTGTTCGACAGGGCTGACTATGGCTACACCTTC; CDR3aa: CASSLFDRADYGYTF
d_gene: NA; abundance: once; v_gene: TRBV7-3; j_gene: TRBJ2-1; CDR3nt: TGTGCCAGCAGCTCGACCCTAGGGCCTTATAATGAGCAGTTCTTC; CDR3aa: CASSSTLGPYNEQFF
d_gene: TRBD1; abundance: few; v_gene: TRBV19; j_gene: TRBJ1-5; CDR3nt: TGTGCCAGCCGTGGACAGGGTGGTGGCAATCAGCCCCAGCATTTT; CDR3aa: CASRGQGGGNQPQHF
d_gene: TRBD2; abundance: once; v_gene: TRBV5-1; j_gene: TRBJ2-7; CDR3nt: TGCGCCAGCAGCTTGGGGGCTAGCGGGGGAATAGGCTACGAGCAGTACTTC; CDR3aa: CASSLGASGGIGYEQYF
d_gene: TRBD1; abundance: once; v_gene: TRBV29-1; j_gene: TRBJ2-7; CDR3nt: TGCAGCGCAGGGGGCATTTACGAGCAGTACTTC; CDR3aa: CSAGGIYEQYF
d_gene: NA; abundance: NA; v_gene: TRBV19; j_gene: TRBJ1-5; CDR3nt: TGTGCCAGTAGTATAGGGGTGAGGCAGCCCCAGCATTTT; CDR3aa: CASSIGVRQPQHF
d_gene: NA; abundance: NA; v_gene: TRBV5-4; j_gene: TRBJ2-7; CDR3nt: TGTGCCAGCAGCTCCCTCTACGAGCAGTACTTC; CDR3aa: CASSSLYEQYF
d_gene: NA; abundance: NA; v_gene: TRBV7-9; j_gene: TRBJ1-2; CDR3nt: TGTGCCAGCAGCTTAGCTTCGTCGGGGAAGGGCTACACCTTC; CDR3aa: CASSLASSGKGYTF
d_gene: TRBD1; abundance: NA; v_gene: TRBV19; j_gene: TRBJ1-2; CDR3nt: TGTGCCAGTAGTATAACAGGGGATTATGGCTACACCTTC; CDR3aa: CASSITGDYGYTF
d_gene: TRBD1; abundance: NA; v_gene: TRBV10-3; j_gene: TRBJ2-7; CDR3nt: TGTGCCATCAGTGAGCGGACAGGCTCCTACGAGCAGTACTTC; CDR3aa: CAISERTGSYEQYF
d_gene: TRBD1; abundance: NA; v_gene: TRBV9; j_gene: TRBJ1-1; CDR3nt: TGTGCCAGCACCTCCGGGACAGGGAACACTGAAGCTTTCTTT; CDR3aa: CASTSGTGNTEAFF
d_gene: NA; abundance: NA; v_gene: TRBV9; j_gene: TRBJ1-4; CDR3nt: TGTGCCAGCAGCCCCTATGGGTCTAATGAAAAACTGTTTTTT; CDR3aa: CASSPYGSNEKLFF
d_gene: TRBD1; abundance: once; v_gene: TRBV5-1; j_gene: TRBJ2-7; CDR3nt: TGCGCCAGCAGCTTGCGGACAGGCTCGAAGGCGTACGAGCAGTACTTC; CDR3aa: CASSLRTGSKAYEQYF
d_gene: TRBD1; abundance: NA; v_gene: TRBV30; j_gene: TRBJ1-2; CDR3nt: TGTGCCTGGGGAGGACAGGGAGGAGGCTACACCTTC; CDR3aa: CAWGGQGGGYTF
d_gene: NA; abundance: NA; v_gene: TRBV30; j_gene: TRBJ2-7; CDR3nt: TGTGCCTGGAGTGCCTCCTACGAGCAGTACTTC; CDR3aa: CAWSASYEQYF
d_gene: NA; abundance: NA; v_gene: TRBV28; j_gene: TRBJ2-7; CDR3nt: TGTGCCAGCAGTCCCCGGTTCGTTCTTAAGAGCTCCTACGAGCAGTACTTC; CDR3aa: CASSPRFVLKSSYEQYF
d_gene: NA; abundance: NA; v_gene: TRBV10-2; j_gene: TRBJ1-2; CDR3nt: TGCGCCAGCAGTGAAGGGCCAGAAAAACTTAACTATGGCTACACCTTC; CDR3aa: CASSEGPEKLNYGYTF
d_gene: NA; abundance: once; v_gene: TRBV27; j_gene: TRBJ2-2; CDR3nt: TGTGCCAGCAGTTTACAGGGGATCGGGGAGCTGTTTTTT; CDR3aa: CASSLQGIGELFF
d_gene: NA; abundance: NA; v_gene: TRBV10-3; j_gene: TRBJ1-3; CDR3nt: TGTGCCATACGACAGCCGTCTGGAAACACCATATATTTT; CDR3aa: CAIRQPSGNTIYF
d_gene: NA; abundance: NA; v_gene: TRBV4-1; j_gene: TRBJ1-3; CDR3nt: TGCGCCAGCAGCCAACTAGCTGCGAAGAACTCTGGAAACACCATATATTTT; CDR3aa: CASSQLAAKNSGNTIYF
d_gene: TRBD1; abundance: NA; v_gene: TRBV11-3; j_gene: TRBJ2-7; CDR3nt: TGTGCCAGCAGCTCCAGGACAGGGGTGCTGGGCGAGCAGTACTTC; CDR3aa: CASSSRTGVLGEQYF
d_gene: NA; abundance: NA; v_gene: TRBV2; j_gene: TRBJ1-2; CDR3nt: TGTGCCAGAAGTGAGGAACGGATCTATGGCTACACCTTC; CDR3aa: CARSEERIYGYTF
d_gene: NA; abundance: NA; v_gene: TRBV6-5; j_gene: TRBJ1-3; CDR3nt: TGTGCCAGCAAGGACGAAGACTGGACTGGAAACACCATATATTTT; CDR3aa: CASKDEDWTGNTIYF
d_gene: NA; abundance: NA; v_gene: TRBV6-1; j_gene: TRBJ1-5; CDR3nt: TGTGCCAGCAGTCCCCGGACAGTCTTGTGGCAGCCCCAGCATTTT; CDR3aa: CASSPRTVLWQPQHF
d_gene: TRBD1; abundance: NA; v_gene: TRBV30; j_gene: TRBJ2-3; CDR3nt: TGTGCCTGGAGTGTCGACAGGGGGCAAGATACGCAGTATTTT; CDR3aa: CAWSVDRGQDTQYF
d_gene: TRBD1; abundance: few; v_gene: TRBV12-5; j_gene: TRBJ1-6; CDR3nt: TGTGCTAGTGGTTTTTCGGGACAGCTTCCCTCACCCCTCCACTTT; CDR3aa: CASGFSGQLPSPLHF
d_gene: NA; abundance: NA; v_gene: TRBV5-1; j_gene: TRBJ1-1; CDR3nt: TGCGCCAGCAGCACCCAAGGGCAGCTGAACACTGAAGCTTTCTTT; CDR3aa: CASSTQGQLNTEAFF
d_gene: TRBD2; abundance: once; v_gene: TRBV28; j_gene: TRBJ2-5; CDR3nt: TGTGCCAGCAGTTCCCCCACCGGGCTAGCGGGAGGAGAGACCCAGTACTTC; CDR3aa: CASSSPTGLAGGETQYF
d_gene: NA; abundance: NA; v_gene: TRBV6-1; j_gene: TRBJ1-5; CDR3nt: TGTGCCAGCAGTGATACCACCACAGGACGCAATCAGCCCCAGCATTTT; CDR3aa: CASSDTTTGRNQPQHF
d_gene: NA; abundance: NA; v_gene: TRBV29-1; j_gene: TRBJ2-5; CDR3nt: TGCAGCGTTGCCGGAGGGGAGGTTGGAGAGACCCAGTACTTC; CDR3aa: CSVAGGEVGETQYF
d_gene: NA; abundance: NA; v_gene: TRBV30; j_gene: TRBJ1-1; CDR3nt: TGTGCCTGGAGTCCAAGAGGAGGTGAAGCTTTCTTT; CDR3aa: CAWSPRGGEAFF
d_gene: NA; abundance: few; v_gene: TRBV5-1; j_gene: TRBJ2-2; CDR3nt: TGCGCCAGCAGCTTGAGGAGTAGCACCGGGGAGCTGTTTTTT; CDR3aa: CASSLRSSTGELFF
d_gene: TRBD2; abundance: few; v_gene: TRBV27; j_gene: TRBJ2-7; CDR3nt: TGTGCCAGCAGTACACATAGCGGGGCGAGCTCCTACGAGCAGTACTTC; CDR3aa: CASSTHSGASSYEQYF
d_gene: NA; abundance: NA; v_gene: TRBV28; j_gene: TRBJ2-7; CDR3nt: TGTGCCAGCAGGTCCTATGGGGGGGCGGAGCTTAGGGAGCAGTACTTC; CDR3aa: CASRSYGGAELREQYF
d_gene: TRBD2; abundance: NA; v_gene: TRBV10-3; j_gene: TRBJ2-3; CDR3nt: TGTGCCATCAGTGAGTCGTTGGGACTAGCGGGAGGAGGTACAGATACGCAGTATTTT; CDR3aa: CAISESLGLAGGGTDTQYF
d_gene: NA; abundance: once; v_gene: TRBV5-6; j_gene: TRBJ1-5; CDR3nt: TGTGCCAGCAGCGGGGGCCCCGGGACGGAGAATCAGCCCCAGCATTTT; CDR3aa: CASSGGPGTENQPQHF
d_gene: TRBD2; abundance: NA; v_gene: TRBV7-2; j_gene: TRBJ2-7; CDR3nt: TGTGCCAGCAGCGCGAGACTAGCGGGAGGGTACGAGCAGTACTTC; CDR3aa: CASSARLAGGYEQYF
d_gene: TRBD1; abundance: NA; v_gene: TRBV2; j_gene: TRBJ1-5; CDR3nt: TGTGCCAGCAGTCAGGGGGCAGGTCAGCCCCAGCATTTT; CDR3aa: CASSQGAGQPQHF
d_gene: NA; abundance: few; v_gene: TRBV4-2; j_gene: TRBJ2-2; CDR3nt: TGTGCCAGCAGCCAAGACAGGGGCAGGACTAACACCGGGGAGCTGTTTTTT; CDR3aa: CASSQDRGRTNTGELFF
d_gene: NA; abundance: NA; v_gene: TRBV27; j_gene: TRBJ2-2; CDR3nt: TGTGCCAGCAGCCTAGGGTGGGGAGGGAACACCGGGGAGCTGTTTTTT; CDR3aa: CASSLGWGGNTGELFF
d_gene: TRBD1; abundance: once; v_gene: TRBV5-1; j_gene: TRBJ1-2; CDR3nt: TGCGCCAGCAGCCCGACCGGGACAGACTATGGCTACACCTTC; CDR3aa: CASSPTGTDYGYTF
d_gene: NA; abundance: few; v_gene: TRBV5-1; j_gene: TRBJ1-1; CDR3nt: TGCGCCAGCAGCTTGTGGGCGGACACTGAAGCTTTCTTT; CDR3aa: CASSLWADTEAFF